This T cell receptor beta chain was obtained from a study of blood T cell repertoires in COVID-19. This clone was detected once. Libraries were prepared by immunoSEQ multiplex PCR; TCRdb keeps only in-frame clonotypes and omits some of them. Altogether about 250,000 clones are present, roughly 91% being singletons, with the ten largest covering approximately 9%. The CDR3 length is 18 residues. Deletions cut 2 bases from V and 5 bases from J, with 25 bases between. Germline-derived CDR1 and CDR2 are SEHNR and FQNEAQ (reference sequence). The TCR sequence derives from a man in his forties who had recovered from COVID-19. The chain recombines TRBV7-9 with TRBJ2-7; D unresolved. Sample: PBMCs or T cells enriched from blood (not recorded which). CDR3 in DNA: TGTGCCAGCAGCTTATCGCGCCTGAAAAACGGAGTTATCCACGAGCAGTACTTC. As protein: CASSLSRLKNGVIHEQYF.